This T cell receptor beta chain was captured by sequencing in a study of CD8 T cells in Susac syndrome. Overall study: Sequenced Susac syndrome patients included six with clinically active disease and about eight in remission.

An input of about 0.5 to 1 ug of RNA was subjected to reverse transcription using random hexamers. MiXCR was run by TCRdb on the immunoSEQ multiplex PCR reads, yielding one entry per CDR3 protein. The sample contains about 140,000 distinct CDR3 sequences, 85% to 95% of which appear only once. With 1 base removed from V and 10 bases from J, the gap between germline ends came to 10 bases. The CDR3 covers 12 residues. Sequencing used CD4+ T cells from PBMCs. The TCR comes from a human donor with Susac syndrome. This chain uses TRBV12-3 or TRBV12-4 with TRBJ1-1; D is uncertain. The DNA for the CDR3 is TGTGCCAGCAGTTTAGAGGGCACGAGAGCTTTCTTT. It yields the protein CASSLEGTRAFF.